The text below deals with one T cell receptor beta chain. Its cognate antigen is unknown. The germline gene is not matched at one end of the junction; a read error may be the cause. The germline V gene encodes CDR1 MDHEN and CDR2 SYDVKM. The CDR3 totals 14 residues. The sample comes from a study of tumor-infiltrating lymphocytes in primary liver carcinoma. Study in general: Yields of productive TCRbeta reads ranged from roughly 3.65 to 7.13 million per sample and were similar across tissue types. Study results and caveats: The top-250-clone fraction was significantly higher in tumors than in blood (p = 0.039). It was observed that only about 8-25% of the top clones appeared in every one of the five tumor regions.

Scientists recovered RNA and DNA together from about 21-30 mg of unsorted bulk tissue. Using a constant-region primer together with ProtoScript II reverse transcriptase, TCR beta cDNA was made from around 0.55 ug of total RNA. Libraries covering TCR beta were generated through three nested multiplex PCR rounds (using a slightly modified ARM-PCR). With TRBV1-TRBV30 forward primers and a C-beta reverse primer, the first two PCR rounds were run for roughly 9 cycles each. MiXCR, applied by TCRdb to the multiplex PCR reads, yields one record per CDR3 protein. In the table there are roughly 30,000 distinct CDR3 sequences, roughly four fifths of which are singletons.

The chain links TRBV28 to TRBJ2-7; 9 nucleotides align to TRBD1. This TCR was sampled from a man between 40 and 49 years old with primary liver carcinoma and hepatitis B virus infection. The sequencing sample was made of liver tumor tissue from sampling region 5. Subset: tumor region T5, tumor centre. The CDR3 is CASIRTGGSYGQYF. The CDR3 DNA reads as TGTGCTAGCATCCGCACAGGGGGCTCCTACGGGCAGTACTTC.